A selection of T cell receptor beta chains follows, all from one sample in a study of T-cell reconstitution after alpha-beta-depleted transplantation in children. Using its own MiXCR run on the PCR reads, TCRdb lists one record per CDR3 protein. The sample lists 500,000 or so distinct CDR3 sequences, 32% occurring once. The specimen was PBMCs from the stem cell graft donor, collected from the stem cell graft. The source is a human donor who donated a stem cell graft to a child with aplastic anemia. Each CDR3 is given with its conserved first and last residue.

v_gene	j_gene	CDR3aa
TRBV12-3/TRBV12-4	TRBJ2-3	CASSEALGPGTDTQYF
TRBV12-3/TRBV12-4	TRBJ1-2	CASSLVRGHGYTF
TRBV29-1	TRBJ1-5	CSLDGNQPQHF
TRBV5-1	TRBJ1-3	CASSLAYGQGVGGNTIYF
TRBV5-1	TRBJ2-1	CASRLAGAVDEQFF
TRBV10-2	TRBJ1-1	CASSGGTGGAMNTEAFF
TRBV7-2	TRBJ1-3	CASSLQISGNTIYF
TRBV5-5	TRBJ2-3	CASSPPSAYWDF
TRBV7-9	TRBJ2-1	CASSSTGTSAEQFF
TRBV28	TRBJ1-1	CGSSLRSTEAFF
TRBV2	TRBJ1-5	CASSGRTGGSNQPQHF
TRBV6-2/TRBV6-3	TRBJ1-2	CASSYSGQGGYGYTF
TRBV6-5	TRBJ1-4	CASSYSIRLFDATNEKLFF
TRBV19	TRBJ2-1	CASSKTSGSYNEQFF
TRBV27	TRBJ1-1	CASGLLHGEAFF
TRBV18	TRBJ1-1	CASSPLSRRGTEAFF
TRBV7-2	TRBJ2-1	CASSATRGNEQFF
TRBV11-2	TRBJ1-1	CASSPTNTGTAFF
TRBV5-5	TRBJ2-5	CASSLTGAGRRQTQYF
TRBV11-1	TRBJ2-5	CASSPTGVGDPGGETQYF
TRBV5-6	TRBJ1-4	CASSPAGTGDEKLFF
TRBV6-5	TRBJ2-1	CASSYQPSSYNEQFF
TRBV20-1	TRBJ2-2	CSAREGAGELFF
TRBV18	TRBJ1-1	CASSPDRTEAFF
TRBV11-3	TRBJ2-3	CASGGGLAGWEDTQYF
TRBV6-1	TRBJ1-6	CASSQRQANSPLHF
TRBV20-1	TRBJ1-6	CSASSNGQANSPLHF
TRBV5-5	TRBJ2-5	CASSLGWGGLQETQYF
TRBV18	TRBJ1-2	CASSPLVAENGYTF
TRBV12-3/TRBV12-4	TRBJ2-5	CASSPQGHSYQETQYF
TRBV7-2	TRBJ1-5	CASSLGQRPQPQHF
TRBV2	TRBJ1-5	CASSDRGPSNQPQHF
TRBV6-5	TRBJ2-5	CASSFTSGRVQETQYF
TRBV11-3	TRBJ2-1	CAIQRGTYNEQFF
TRBV18	TRBJ1-2	CASSPREGNYGYTF
TRBV13	TRBJ1-4	CASRSRVSGDEKLFF
TRBV20-1	TRBJ1-2	CSARDPGQPLGYTF
TRBV12-3/TRBV12-4	TRBJ2-4	CASSPKNGNIQYF
TRBV12-3/TRBV12-4	TRBJ2-2	CASTFGQANTGELFF
TRBV7-2	TRBJ1-5	CASSPNAGTWQPQHF
TRBV6-5	TRBJ2-7	CASSYAGKQYF
TRBV20-1	TRBJ2-5	CSASVASRETQYF
TRBV20-1	TRBJ2-3	CSAPSRTTDTQYF
TRBV4-3	TRBJ2-5	CASSQYFDRDSQETQYF
TRBV4-1	TRBJ1-2	CASSQETFRGQGRGNYGYTF
TRBV20-1	TRBJ2-1	CSAHPGREIYNEQFF
TRBV5-1	TRBJ1-3	CASSLSLAHSGNTIYF
TRBV4-3	TRBJ2-2	CASSHGLAGDFPGTGELFF
TRBV27	TRBJ1-1	CASSSQWQGNTEAFF
TRBV24-1	TRBJ1-2	CATSDNGQGGTHGYTF
TRBV6-5	TRBJ1-5	CASSSPDRGSNQPQHF
TRBV11-2	TRBJ2-3	CASSRELADTQYF
TRBV5-4	TRBJ2-7	CASSLASGASSVSYEQYF
TRBV18	TRBJ2-3	CASSPRLAGPSSTDTQYF
TRBV4-3	TRBJ2-2	CASSQEAWQGTGELFF
TRBV2	TRBJ2-3	CATERQGAGDTQYF
TRBV7-2	TRBJ2-3	CASGLAVTDTQYF